The 8 T cell receptor beta chains in this list originate from one sample, sequenced in a study of identical twins. TCRdb redid the calling of the 5' RACE reads with MiXCR, one entry per CDR3 protein. The sample comprises 500,000 to 600,000 distinct CDR3 sequences, 20% to 25% of which are singletons, and about 0.93% rests with the top ten. Another study also made use of these data, one on T cells expressing NK-cell markers.

The sample comprised CD4+ T cells sorted from blood. The receptors originated from a woman between 18 and 29 years old in good health.

In its sample, this clonotype was seen a few times. The J gene is TRBJ2-1, the V gene TRBV11-3; 7 bases agree with TRBD2. The CDR3 is 15 amino acids. With 5 bases clipped from V and 5 bases from J, the junction kept 9 bases outside the gene matches. CDR1 is SGHNT, CDR2 YENEEA, per germline. CDR3 sequence: CASSKGGVENNEQFF. The CDR3 region has the DNA TGTGCCAGCAGCAAGGGAGGGGTAGAAAACAATGAGCAGTTCTTC.

This chain connects TRBV5-1 to TRBJ1-6; D gene unclear. The V gene's germline CDR1 is SGHRS and CDR2 YFSETQ. V was shortened by 4 bases and J by 6 bases, with 14 bases between the two germline ends. This CDR3 spans 15 amino acids. This chain's CDR3 is CASSRTELANSPLHF. Here the CDR3 DNA reads TGCGCCAGCAGCAGGACGGAACTCGCTAATTCACCCCTCCACTTT.

The gene calls are TRBV2 and TRBJ1-1; D is uncertain. CDR3 length: 13 amino acids. Germline V gene sequence: CDR1 SNHLY, CDR2 FYNNEI. Trimming took 7 bases from V and 1 from J, leaving 10 bases between them. CDR3 region: CASTDEANTEAFF. The CDR3 DNA reads TGTGCCAGCACCGACGAAGCGAACACTGAAGCTTTCTTT.

This chain uses TRBV19 with TRBJ2-7; 7 positions match TRBD2. Trimming removed 0 bases from V and 0 bases from J; junction bases left unmatched: 5. Germline-derived CDR1 and CDR2 are LNHDA and SQIVND (reference sequence). The CDR3 runs to 16 residues. The CDR3 is CASSIDPRGFSYEQYF. In DNA form, the CDR3 reads TGTGCCAGTAGTATAGACCCGCGGGGGTTCTCCTACGAGCAGTACTTC.

The chain uses TRBV4-3 and TRBJ2-5; a weak D match, TRBD2 (6 bases). V lost 2 bases and J lost 2, with 9 bases in between. The CDR3 has 14 residues. Germline CDR1 reads LGHNA; CDR2 reads YSLEER. The chain's CDR3 is CASSQQGGQETQYF. The DNA of the CDR3 is TGCGCCAGCAGCCAACAGGGAGGTCAAGAGACCCAGTACTTC.

This clonotype has more than one count but fewer than ten. V and J are TRBV7-9 and TRBJ2-3, with 11 bases that match TRBD2. Germline CDR1 is SEHNR and CDR2 is FQNEAQ (reference sequence). The CDR3 runs 17 residues. The J segment lost 0 bases and the V segment lost 3 bases, leaving 5 bases of the junction unmatched. CDR3 residues: CASSLRLAGLSTDTQYF. In DNA, the CDR3 is TGTGCCAGCAGCTTGAGACTAGCGGGGTTAAGCACAGATACGCAGTATTTT.

This clonotype has more than one count but fewer than ten. The chain recombines TRBV5-1 with TRBJ2-2; 10 bases align to TRBD1. Trimming removed 3 bases from V and 1 base from J; junction bases left unmatched: 3. Germline CDR1 SGHRS, CDR2 YFSETQ. CDR3 length: 16 residues. CDR3 sequence (DNA): TGCGCCAGCAGCTCCGGACAGGGGGTGAACACCGGGGAGCTGTTTTTT. Amino acid sequence: CASSSGQGVNTGELFF.

The V call is TRBV6-5, the J call TRBJ1-1, with D unresolved. Germline V gives CDR1 MNHEY, CDR2 SVGAGI. V gave up 2 bases and J gave up 2 bases, with 12 bases separating them. This CDR3 has 15 amino acids. This CDR3 is CASSYTGPGNTEAFF. CDR3 bases: TGTGCCAGCAGTTACACCGGGCCCGGTAACACTGAAGCTTTCTTT.